Below, 21 T cell receptor beta chains from the same sample are listed, as sequenced in a study of identifying expanded T cells in peripheral blood. TCRdb's table, derived via immunoSEQ multiplex PCR, lists solely in-frame clones and lacks some. The sample lists around 100,000 clones, around nine tenths occurring once. The sequenced material came from blood. Every receptor here comes from a person aged 18 to 75 in good health.

The rearrangement links TRBV7-9 to TRBJ1-1; perhaps TRBD1 as D (6 bases). The germline V gene has CDR1 SEHNR and CDR2 FQNEAQ (reference sequence). Trimming shortened V by 1 base and J by 0 bases, and 6 bases separated the two germline ends. The CDR3 runs to 14 residues. Written as DNA, the CDR3 is TGTGCCAGCAGCTTAGACAGGGTGAACACTGAAGCTTTCTTT. As protein: CASSLDRVNTEAFF.

The chain carries TRBV5-1 and TRBJ2-7, with D unclear. The CDR3 is made up of 15 amino acids. Trimming took off 2 bases at V and 0 bases at J, with 12 bases between the two ends. From germline, CDR1 is SGHRS and CDR2 YFSETQ. The CDR3 reads CASSFIGYNSYEQYF. The DNA of the CDR3 is TGCGCCAGCAGCTTTATTGGGTATAACTCCTACGAGCAGTACTTC.

The chain has TRBV6-6 and TRBJ1-5; D perhaps matches TRBD1 (5 bases). From germline, CDR1 is MNHNY and CDR2 SVGAGI (reference sequence). Trimming took 8 bases from V and 2 from J, leaving 19 bases between them. There are 16 residues in the CDR3. CDR3 DNA sequence: TGTGCCAGCCATAATTGGGGGGGGATAGGCAATCAGCCCCAGCATTTT. Translated: CASHNWGGIGNQPQHF.

The chain has TRBV5-1 and TRBJ2-5; D unclear. Per germline, CDR1 SGHRS and CDR2 YFSETQ. CDR3 length: 13 amino acids. V lost 1 base and J lost 2, with 6 bases in between. The CDR3, as DNA: TGCGCCAGCAGCTTGTACAATCAAGAGACCCAGTACTTC. Protein: CASSLYNQETQYF.

This rearrangement joins TRBV5-6 to TRBJ1-1; 7 nucleotides line up with TRBD1. V lost 0 bases to trimming and J lost 0 bases; unmatched junction nucleotides: 2. The CDR3 consists of 15 residues. CDR1 is SGHDT and CDR2 is YYEEEE in the germline V gene. The CDR3 sequence: CASSLVDRVNTEAFF. The CDR3 coding sequence is TGTGCCAGCAGCTTGGTAGACAGGGTGAACACTGAAGCTTTCTTT. Looking up the rest from reference TRBV5-6 and TRBJ1-1 gives the full variable domain: DAGVTQSPTHLIKTRGQQVTLRCSPKSGHDTVSWYQQALGQGPQFIFQYYEEEERQRGNFPDRFSGHQFPNYSSELNVNALLLGDSALYLCASSLVDRVNTEAFFGQGTRLTVV.

The chain combines TRBV6-6 with TRBJ1-2, with TRBD1 as a possible D gene (6 bases). Germline-derived CDR1 and CDR2 are MNHNY and SVGAGI (reference sequence). Trimming took off 7 bases at V and 3 bases at J, with 18 bases between the two ends. This CDR3 is 15 amino acids long. The chain's CDR3 is CASTLTIGQYYGYTF. As DNA, the CDR3 is TGTGCCAGCACTCTAACCATAGGACAGTACTATGGCTACACCTTC.

This chain links TRBV10-2 with TRBJ1-1; possibly TRBD1 for D (5 bases). V lost 6 bases, J lost 0 bases, and 14 bases lay in between. Germline V lookup: CDR1 WSHSY, CDR2 SAAADI. This CDR3 has 15 amino acids. The DNA of the CDR3 is TGCGCCAGCAGCCTGAAGTCGGGGCTGAACACTGAAGCTTTCTTT. Its translation: CASSLKSGLNTEAFF.

The DNA of the CDR3 is TGCGCCAGCAGCCAAGAGGAGCAGGGGGTCGCTGAAGCTTTCTTT. Translation: CASSQEEQGVAEAFF. The J gene is TRBJ1-1, the V gene TRBV4-3, with TRBD1 matching 7 bases. Germline CDR1 is LGHNA and CDR2 is YSLEER. The CDR3 is 15 amino acids. V lost 0 bases and J lost 6; bases outside the gene matches: 7.

This chain connects TRBV6-5 to TRBJ1-6; D ambiguous. Germline-derived CDR1 and CDR2 are MNHEY and SVGAGI. Trimming removed 6 bases at V and 8 bases at J, with 11 bases between. The CDR3 runs 13 residues. As DNA, the CDR3 is TGTGCCAGCAGCCGCTACCCCGATTCACCCCTCCACTTT. This encodes CASSRYPDSPLHF.

The J gene is TRBJ1-2, the V gene TRBV18; TRBD1 matches 8 bases. Germline assignment: CDR1 KGHSH and CDR2 LQKENI. The V segment lost 4 bases and the J segment 4 bases; nucleotides outside the gene matches: 11. This CDR3 spans 16 amino acids. The CDR3 reads CASSLQAGGNFYGYTF. CDR3 DNA sequence: TGTGCCAGCTCACTGCAGGCAGGGGGCAACTTCTATGGCTACACCTTC.

The rearrangement joins TRBV25-1 to TRBJ1-2; 7 bases align to TRBD1. After removal of 5 bases from V and 10 bases from J, the junction contained 10 bases not matched to a gene. The CDR3 runs 13 residues. The germline CDR1 and CDR2 sequences are MGHDK and SYGVNS. The CDR3 DNA reads as TGTGCCAGCAGTCCCCAGGGGGGGCTCGACTACACCTTC. Residues: CASSPQGGLDYTF.

In this sample, this clone turned up once. The V call is TRBV5-1, the J call TRBJ1-3, with 10 bases fitting TRBD1. This CDR3 has 14 residues. Germline CDR1 is SGHRS and CDR2 is YFSETQ. V gave up 5 bases and J gave up 2 bases; unmatched junction bases: 1. The CDR3 is CASSGQGAGNTIYF. CDR3 DNA sequence: TGCGCCAGCAGTGGACAGGGGGCTGGAAACACCATATATTTT.

The chain recombines TRBV5-8 with TRBJ2-6; tentatively, D is TRBD1 or TRBD2 (5 bases each). The germline V gene encodes CDR1 SGHTS and CDR2 YDEGEE. V was cut by 4 bases and J by 0 bases, with 11 bases left in between. The CDR3 length is 16 residues. The chain's CDR3 is CASSPGTHSGANVLTF. CDR3 nucleotides: TGTGCCAGCAGCCCCGGGACCCACTCTGGGGCCAACGTCCTGACTTTC.

This clone was seen just once. The chain couples TRBV18 to TRBJ1-2; TRBD1 aligns across 9 bases. The CDR3 spans 14 residues. The germline V gene has CDR1 KGHSH and CDR2 LQKENI. The J segment lost 6 bases and the V segment lost 5 bases, leaving 7 bases of the junction unmatched. CDR3 amino acids: CASSSQGAQNGYTF. CDR3 coding DNA: TGTGCCAGCTCATCACAGGGGGCGCAAAATGGCTACACCTTC.

The chain recombines TRBV27 with TRBJ2-1; TRBD1 aligns across 7 bases. Germline V gene sequence: CDR1 MNHEY, CDR2 SMNVEV (reference sequence). The junction had 11 bases not matched to a gene; V was cut back by 4 bases and J by 8 bases. The CDR3 spans 15 residues. The CDR3 DNA is TGTGCCAGCAGTTCCTCGACAGGGTTACGGGATGAGCAGTTCTTC. This encodes CASSSSTGLRDEQFF.

The V gene is TRBV7-2, the J gene TRBJ2-1, with 8 positions matching TRBD2. The germline V gene encodes CDR1 SGHTA and CDR2 FQGNSA. With 2 bases clipped from V and 3 bases from J, the junction kept 3 bases outside the gene matches. The CDR3 sequence is 15 residues long. The CDR3 sequence is CASSLTGTSYNEQFF. The DNA of the CDR3 is TGTGCCAGCAGCTTAACCGGGACTAGCTACAATGAGCAGTTCTTC.

V usage is TRBV9 and J usage is TRBJ1-6, with 8 bases fitting TRBD1. This CDR3 region has 16 residues. Germline CDR1 and CDR2: SGDLS and YYNGEE. J lost 7 bases, V lost 3 bases, and 9 bases had no gene match. CDR3 nucleotides: TGTGCCAGCAGCGACCAGCGAGGGACAGGAAATTCACCCCTCCACTTT. As protein: CASSDQRGTGNSPLHF. Looking up the rest from reference TRBV9 and TRBJ1-6 gives the full variable domain: DSGVTQTPKHLITATGQRVTLRCSPRSGDLSVYWYQQSLDQGLQFLIQYYNGEERAKGNILERFSAQQFPDLHSELNLSSLELGDSALYFCASSDQRGTGNSPLHFGNGTRLTVT.

The chain has TRBV27 and TRBJ2-4; 8 bases are a match to TRBD2. The CDR3 contains 16 residues. In germline, CDR1 is MNHEY, CDR2 SMNVEV (reference sequence). V dropped 5 bases and J dropped 2; count of bases not matched to a gene: 8. CDR3 in amino acids: CASSQPGTSSKNIQYF. The CDR3 bases are TGTGCCAGCAGTCAGCCGGGGACTAGTTCCAAAAACATTCAGTACTTC.

The chain uses TRBV27 and TRBJ2-1, with unresolved D. The CDR3 has 14 residues. Germline assignment: CDR1 MNHEY and CDR2 SMNVEV (reference sequence). V shed 6 bases and J shed 4 bases, with 13 bases lying between them. The CDR3 protein is CASSPYWGYNEQFF. In DNA form, the CDR3 reads TGTGCCAGCAGCCCTTATTGGGGTTACAATGAGCAGTTCTTC.

The chain uses TRBV5-8 and TRBJ2-1, with 10 bases aligning to TRBD2. The germline V gene encodes CDR1 SGHTS and CDR2 YDEGEE. V dropped 1 base and J dropped 4; count of bases not matched to a gene: 8. The CDR3 spans 17 residues. The CDR3 coding sequence is TGTGCCAGCAGCTTGCAGCGGGGGGGCCAGATTTACAATGAGCAGTTCTTC. Protein sequence: CASSLQRGGQIYNEQFF.

This rearrangement joins TRBV28 to TRBJ1-2; TRBD1 is a possible D gene (5 bases). The CDR3 is made up of 17 amino acids. Germline-derived CDR1 and CDR2 are MDHEN and SYDVKM. Trimming took off 2 bases at V and 2 bases at J, with 18 bases between the two ends. CDR3 bases: TGTGCCAGCAGTTTAGTGAGAGTAGGGGAAATAAACTATGGCTACACCTTC. Its protein is CASSLVRVGEINYGYTF.